Described below is a single T cell receptor (beta chain) sequence and its context. Its antigen is unknown. The record originates from a study of T cell responses to AZD1222 COVID-19 vaccine. The study's findings and limits: Of spike-specific TCRs, nearly half reportedly target regions left unmutated in variants. Spike-specific TCR repertoires showed rising breadth and depth after two AZD1222 doses. Vaccine-associated CD4 TCRs spanned spike, dominant at 160-218 and 743-854. Only a handful of AZD1222 recipients, about six in all, had baseline seropositivity.

TCRdb's copy holds only in-frame clones and misses some; the assay was immunoSEQ multiplex PCR. The data contain 74,000 or so clones, 70% to 90% of them singletons. V was clipped by 4 bases and J by 2 bases, with 6 bases between them. Germline-derived CDR1 and CDR2 are MDHEN and SYDVKM. The CDR3 is made up of 12 amino acids. V is TRBV28 and J is TRBJ2-7, with D unresolved. The clonotype originates from an adult in good health. Source: peripheral blood, taken on day 0 of AZD1222 vaccination. CDR3 DNA sequence: TGTGCCAGCAGTTCGGGTCCCTACGAGCAGTACTTC. This gives the protein CASSSGPYEQYF.